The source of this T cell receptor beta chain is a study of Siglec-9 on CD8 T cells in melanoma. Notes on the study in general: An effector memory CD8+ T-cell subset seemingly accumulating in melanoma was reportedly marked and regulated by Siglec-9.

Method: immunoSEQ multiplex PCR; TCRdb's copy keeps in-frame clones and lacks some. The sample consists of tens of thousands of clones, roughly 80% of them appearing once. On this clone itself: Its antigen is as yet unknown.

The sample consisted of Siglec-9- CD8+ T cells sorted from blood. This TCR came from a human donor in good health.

The CDR3 coding sequence is TGTGCCAGCAGTAAGGCGCCAGGGGGGTACTATGGCTACACCTTC. It codes for CASSKAPGGYYGYTF. V gene TRBV6-5 combines with J gene TRBJ1-2; TRBD1 matches 7 bases. Trimming cost V 5 bases and J 3 bases; bases outside gene matches: 9. Germline values: CDR1 MNHEY, CDR2 SVGAGI. The CDR3 is 15 amino acids.